The text below deals with one T cell receptor (beta chain). Its specificity is unknown. The data stem from a study of cytomegalovirus exposure and HLA in healthy donors. Findings of the study overall: In vitro, a few CMV-associated chains proved specific for CMV antigens. Published work reported that the classifier diagnosed cytomegalovirus status with high specificity and sensitivity. Investigators reported some 150 TCR beta chains as tied to cytomegalovirus. Usually a TCR sequence was rare, but some public TCRs were found in many donors.

Trimming at V came to 0 bases and at J to 2 bases, leaving 2 bases not matched to a gene. CDR1 PRHDT and CDR2 FYEKMQ come from the germline V gene (reference sequence). The CDR3 spans 15 residues. The data were produced by immunoSEQ multiplex PCR, yet TCRdb's version contains in-frame clones alone and is incomplete. The sample lists a few hundred thousand clones, 75% to 90% occurring once. The sequenced material came from PBMCs. This TCR was sampled from a woman between 18 and 30 years old in good health and CMV-seronegative. The chain links TRBV13 to TRBJ1-2; 8 bases align to TRBD1. The CDR3 loop reads CASSLGAGGNYGYTF. The CDR3 coding sequence is TGTGCCAGCAGCTTAGGGGCAGGGGGCAACTATGGCTACACCTTC.